This record concerns one T cell receptor beta chain sequence. Germline loops: CDR1 SGHVS, CDR2 FQNEAQ. The CDR3 consists of 14 residues. V lost 3 bases and J lost 0, with 6 bases in between. This entry comes from a study of blood T cell repertoires in COVID-19. Sequencing used immunoSEQ multiplex PCR; TCRdb keeps in-frame clones, though not all of them. The profile covers 84,000 or so clones, with less than 85% appearing a single time and about a fifth taken by the ten largest. The gene calls are TRBV7-8 and TRBJ1-3, with D unresolved. The sequenced material came from peripheral blood. The source of this sequence is a woman aged 80 or older with acute or convalescent COVID-19. For the CDR3, the DNA is TGTGCCAGCAGCTTCGGGTTCTCTGGAAACACCATATATTTT. It translates to CASSFGFSGNTIYF.